Shown below are 20 T cell receptor beta chains from a single sample sequenced in a study of vaccination effects on CD4 cells after COVID-19. Sequencing in the ViraFEST assay came after antigen-specific CD4+ T cells had been expanded with viral peptide pools, which were used to stimulate PBMC. Culturing for approximately 10 days preceded CD4+ T cell isolation. No antigens are known for them. Libraries were prepared by immunoSEQ multiplex PCR; TCRdb keeps only in-frame clonotypes and omits some of them. This sample has about 79,000 clones; approximately 81% occur once, and the top ten carry 1.5% to 2%. The sample was CD4+ T cells from PBMCs cultured with HCoV-229E spike peptides, taken before COVID-19 vaccination. Every receptor here comes from a human donor who received a COVID-19 vaccine.

The chain joins TRBV5-1 to TRBJ2-1; D not certain. The ends were cut back, 2 bases at V and 1 base at J, with 10 bases in the middle. The CDR3 runs to 15 residues. The germline V gene encodes CDR1 SGHRS and CDR2 YFSETQ. The CDR3 region is CASSFGHMSYNEQFF. DNA of the CDR3: TGCGCCAGCAGCTTTGGGCATATGTCCTACAATGAGCAGTTCTTC.

This clone was counted once. The chain couples TRBV6-5 to TRBJ1-1; D is uncertain. The germline gives CDR1 MNHEY, CDR2 SVGAGI. V lost 6 bases and J 2 bases, leaving 4 bases between the germline ends. This CDR3 contains 11 residues. The CDR3 DNA reads as TGTGCCAGCAGCAGCAACACTGAAGCTTTCTTT. Encoded protein: CASSSNTEAFF.

The V call is TRBV7-8, the J call TRBJ2-7, with 13 bases aligning to TRBD2. Germline lookup yields CDR1 SGHVS and CDR2 FQNEAQ. The CDR3 has 18 amino acids. Trimming took 5 bases from V and 0 from J; bases not matched to a gene: 10. The CDR3 protein is CASSPIPGLAGSSYEQYV. CDR3 sequence (DNA): TGTGCCAGCAGCCCCATCCCGGGACTAGCGGGGAGCTCCTACGAGCAGTACGTC.

This clone was seen a handful of times. V usage is TRBV2 and J usage is TRBJ1-1; perhaps TRBD1 as D (5 bases). The germline V and J ends were trimmed by 6 bases and 5 bases, with 13 bases remaining between them. Germline-derived CDR1 and CDR2 are SNHLY and FYNNEI. The CDR3 runs 13 residues. CDR3 in amino acids: CASRIREGTEAFF. The CDR3 DNA is TGTGCCAGCAGGATCAGGGAGGGGACTGAAGCTTTCTTT.

The chain is built from TRBV4-3 and TRBJ1-6; D unclear. V was clipped by 2 bases and J by 3 bases, with 17 bases between them. Germline V lookup: CDR1 LGHNA, CDR2 YSLEER. CDR3 length: 18 residues. The CDR3: CASSQPDVQAFYNSPLHF. CDR3 in DNA: TGCGCCAGCAGCCAACCCGACGTGCAAGCATTCTATAATTCACCCCTCCACTTT.

The chain joins TRBV6-4 to TRBJ1-6, with TRBD1 matching over 7 bases. CDR1 MRHNA and CDR2 SNTAGT come from the germline V gene. The V and J ends lost 4 bases and 6 bases, in that order; junction bases with no gene match: 9. The CDR3 has 16 amino acids. The CDR3 protein is CASSASPGTANSPLHF. The CDR3 DNA reads TGTGCCAGCAGTGCCTCCCCCGGGACAGCTAATTCACCCCTCCACTTT.

The chain carries TRBV5-1 and TRBJ2-5; D perhaps matches TRBD1 (5 bases). The ends were cut back, 3 bases at V and 2 bases at J, with 11 bases in the middle. CDR3 length: 14 amino acids. CDR1 is SGHRS, CDR2 YFSETQ, per germline. The CDR3 spells CASSYLTVQETQYF. The DNA of the CDR3 is TGCGCCAGCAGCTATCTGACAGTACAAGAGACCCAGTACTTC.

This clone showed up just a few times. This chain uses TRBV19 with TRBJ2-2; TRBD1 is a possible D gene (5 bases). Germline CDR1 reads LNHDA; CDR2 reads SQIVND (reference sequence). The length of the CDR3 is 14 residues. V dropped 3 bases and J dropped 1 base, with 6 bases sitting between them. CDR3 nucleotide sequence: TGTGCCAGTAGTATTACAGGGAACACCGGGGAGCTGTTTTTT. The encoded protein is CASSITGNTGELFF.

The CDR3: CASSFRTDYTEAFF. Here the CDR3 DNA reads TGTGCCAGCAGTTTTAGGACAGACTACACTGAAGCTTTCTTT. This chain links TRBV28 with TRBJ1-1, with a tentative D call TRBD1 (6 bases). V gave up 3 bases and J gave up 3 bases, with 11 bases separating them. The CDR3 runs 14 residues. Germline V gene lookup returns CDR1 MDHEN and CDR2 SYDVKM. The full variable domain, rest sourced from reference TRBV28 and TRBJ1-1, is DVKVTQSSRYLVKRTGEKVFLECVQDMDHENMFWYRQDPGLGLRLIYFSYDVKMKEKGDIPEGYSVSREKKERFSLILESASTNQTSMYLCASSFRTDYTEAFFGQGTRLTVV.

V gene TRBV5-6 combines with J gene TRBJ2-3; 10 bases match TRBD1. V lost 4 bases and J lost 4; bases outside the gene matches: 0. Germline V gene sequence: CDR1 SGHDT, CDR2 YYEEEE. The CDR3 loop spans 13 amino acids. CDR3 bases: TGTGCCAGCAGCGGGACAGGGGCAGATACGCAGTATTTT. Amino acids: CASSGTGADTQYF. The full variable domain, with the rest looked up from reference TRBV5-6 and TRBJ2-3, is DAGVTQSPTHLIKTRGQQVTLRCSPKSGHDTVSWYQQALGQGPQFIFQYYEEEERQRGNFPDRFSGHQFPNYSSELNVNALLLGDSALYLCASSGTGADTQYFGPGTRLTVL.

The V and J genes are TRBV11-2 and TRBJ1-4, with TRBD1 matching over 8 bases. The junction had 4 bases not matched to a gene; V was cut back by 6 bases and J by 1 base. The germline CDR1 and CDR2 sequences are SGHAT and FQNNGV. CDR3 length equals 15 residues. Here the CDR3 reads CASRQTGGTNEKLFF. The DNA for the CDR3 is TGTGCCAGCAGGCAAACAGGGGGAACTAATGAAAAACTGTTTTTT.

The chain is built from TRBV7-2 and TRBJ2-5; 9 bases are shared with TRBD2. V shed 3 bases and J 4 bases; nucleotides not matched to a gene: 12. There are 17 residues in the CDR3. The germline V gene has CDR1 SGHTA and CDR2 FQGNSA. The CDR3 sequence: CASSFSYLAGKGETQYF. The CDR3 DNA sequence: TGTGCCAGCAGCTTTTCCTATCTAGCGGGGAAAGGAGAGACCCAGTACTTC.

The V gene is TRBV6-2 or TRBV6-3, the J gene TRBJ2-6; D call uncertain. Trimming shortened V by 5 bases and J by 1 base, and 9 bases separated the two germline ends. This CDR3 has 15 amino acids. Germline V gene data show CDR1 as MNHEY and CDR2 as SVGEGT. The CDR3 coding sequence is TGTGCCAGCAGTCCCGGTGGGTCTGGGGCCAACGTCCTGACTTTC. Amino acid sequence: CASSPGGSGANVLTF.

The chain carries TRBV6-5 and TRBJ1-1; TRBD1 is a possible D gene (5 bases). This CDR3 has 13 residues. CDR1 and CDR2 (germline): MNHEY, SVGAGI. V was cut by 6 bases and J by 1 base, with 9 bases left in between. The CDR3 sequence: CASSTQGNTEAFF. CDR3 nucleotides: TGTGCCAGCAGCACTCAGGGGAACACTGAAGCTTTCTTT.

V gene TRBV7-2 combines with J gene TRBJ1-1; possibly TRBD1 for D (6 bases). This CDR3 has 13 residues. V was trimmed by 5 bases and J by 6 bases, leaving 13 bases between them. The V gene's germline CDR1 is SGHTA and CDR2 FQGNSA. DNA for the CDR3: TGTGCCAGCAGCATCTACAGGGATCCTGAAGCTTTCTTT. Its translation is CASSIYRDPEAFF.

This sequence joins TRBV30 and TRBJ2-3; D might be TRBD2 (5 bases). This CDR3 region has 16 residues. Germline CDR1 GTSNPN, CDR2 SVGIG (reference sequence). V lost 1 base to trimming and J lost 0 bases, with 14 bases between them. CDR3 in DNA: TGTGCCTGGAGTGGCGGGCAGGCCATTAGCACAGATACGCAGTATTTT. Protein sequence: CAWSGGQAISTDTQYF.

The chain employs TRBV21-1 and TRBJ2-2; TRBD1 reflects the table's D call only, with no check against the DNA. TRBV21-1 is recorded as a pseudogene. This CDR3 is built from 20 residues. The CDR3 DNA follows: TGTGCCAGCAGCAACAAACCCCGGGACAGGCGCCGATCGAACACCGGGGAGCTGTTTTTT. Translated: CASSNKPRDRRRSNTGELFF.

The V and J genes are TRBV2 and TRBJ2-5; TRBD2 matches 11 bases. Germline trimming cut 3 bases from V and 2 bases from J; bases unmatched to any gene: 5. The CDR3 sequence is 16 residues long. From germline, CDR1 is SNHLY and CDR2 FYNNEI. The CDR3 DNA follows: TGTGCCAGCAGTGAGGGTACTAGCGGGAGACAAGAGACCCAGTACTTC. Amino acids: CASSEGTSGRQETQYF.

This clone has only a few counts. V and J are TRBV2 and TRBJ2-3; 10 bases are shared with TRBD2. V was clipped by 4 bases and J by 4 bases; unmatched bases: 11. Germline V CDR1 and CDR2: SNHLY, FYNNEI. The CDR3 length is 17 residues. The CDR3 loop reads CASSGHLLAGASDTQYF. The CDR3 DNA is TGTGCCAGCAGTGGCCACTTGCTAGCGGGGGCCTCAGATACGCAGTATTTT.

This clone was picked up one time. The chain combines TRBV9 with TRBJ1-5; D is undetermined. Germline V lookup: CDR1 SGDLS, CDR2 YYNGEE. CDR3 length: 14 amino acids. The V gene lost 4 bases and the J gene lost 7 bases, with 15 bases spanning the gap. CDR3 residues: CASSPDMANQPQHF. The CDR3 nucleotides are TGTGCCAGCAGCCCCGATATGGCCAACCAGCCCCAGCATTTT.